This T cell receptor (beta chain) appears in the sequencing data of a study of T-cell memory formation after mild COVID-19. General study points: Whereas later expanders leaned CD4+, clones contracting day 15 to 85 showed a balanced CD4/CD8 makeup.

In the case of this clonotype: Its antigen remains unidentified.

TCRdb independently ran MiXCR on the 5' RACE reads; one entry per CDR3 protein. Altogether roughly 450,000 distinct CDR3 sequences are present, 15% to 20% being singletons, with the ten largest covering 9% to 15%. Between the trimmed V and J ends, which lost 4 bases and 1 base, there was a span of 12 bases. Germline V gene data show CDR1 as SGHNT and CDR2 as YYREEE (reference sequence). The CDR3 loop spans 16 amino acids. The chain employs TRBV5-4 and TRBJ2-6; no clear D. This receptor was identified in an adult woman who had mild COVID-19 (a few samples of this study predate the infection). Cell type and time point are not known. Sample: PBMCs or a T cell subset sorted from them (not recorded which). In DNA form, the CDR3 reads TGTGCCAGCAGCCCTGCACGGTTATCTGGGGCCAACGTCCTGACTTTC. Translation gives CASSPARLSGANVLTF.